Below, 17 T cell receptor beta chains from the same sample are listed, as sequenced in a study of CD8 T cells in ankylosing spondylitis. Study-level results: Typical of ankylosing spondylitis blood, it appeared, was a TCR beta motif of under 10 highly homologous variants.

Their specific antigens are unknown. A single record per CDR3 protein comes from TCRdb applying MiXCR to the 5' RACE reads. The sample has 700,000 to 850,000 distinct CDR3 sequences, approximately 10% seen once; the top ten hold under 0.6%. Sequencing input: blood, either unsorted or a sorted T cell fraction (not recorded which). Receptor source: a male donor with ankylosing spondylitis.

In its sample, this clonotype was seen a few times. V usage is TRBV4-3 and J usage is TRBJ1-1, with D perhaps TRBD1 (5 bases). Trimming took off 6 bases at V and 4 bases at J, with 12 bases between the two ends. Germline values: CDR1 LGHNA, CDR2 YSLEER. The CDR3 is 13 amino acids. CDR3 protein: CASSYRTSTEAFF. The CDR3 coding sequence is TGCGCCAGCAGTTACAGGACAAGCACTGAAGCTTTCTTT.

The J gene is TRBJ1-4, the V gene TRBV7-2, with 8 bases fitting TRBD1. Germline assignment: CDR1 SGHTA and CDR2 FQGNSA. The CDR3 consists of 14 residues. After removal of 4 bases from V and 8 bases from J, the junction contained 6 bases not matched to a gene. The DNA for the CDR3 is TGTGCCAGCAGCTCGAACAGGGGGGGAGAAAAACTGTTTTTT. Protein: CASSSNRGGEKLFF.

This clonotype has more than one count but fewer than ten. The chain joins TRBV7-2 to TRBJ1-5; D not certain. Per the germline V gene, CDR1 is SGHTA and CDR2 is FQGNSA. The CDR3 runs 16 residues. Deletions cut 3 bases from V and 0 bases from J, with 12 bases between. The CDR3 bases are TGTGCCAGCAGCTTGGGGTCAACCTATAGCAATCAGCCCCAGCATTTT. This sequence encodes CASSLGSTYSNQPQHF. The whole variable domain, remainder taken from reference TRBV7-2 and TRBJ1-5, is GAGVSQSPSNKVTEKGKDVELRCDPISGHTALYWYRQSLGQGLEFLIYFQGNSAPDKSGLPSDRFSAERTGGSVSTLTIQRTQQEDSAVYLCASSLGSTYSNQPQHFGDGTRLSIL.

This sequence joins TRBV7-2 and TRBJ2-3; 8 positions match TRBD2. Germline lookup yields CDR1 SGHTA and CDR2 FQGNSA. The CDR3 extends over 15 amino acids. The ends lost 3 bases at V and 4 bases at J; junction bases unmatched: 6. The CDR3 DNA reads TGTGCCAGCAGCTTCTTAGCGGGGAAGGCAGATACGCAGTATTTT. Translated, it gives CASSFLAGKADTQYF.

This clonotype was counted only a few times. As DNA, the CDR3 is TGTGCCAGCAGCTTTCCACAGGGAGATGGCTACACCTTC. As protein: CASSFPQGDGYTF. The chain joins TRBV5-6 to TRBJ1-2, with a weak D call TRBD1 (6 bases). CDR3 length: 13 residues. V was shortened by 2 bases and J by 6 bases, with 11 bases between the two germline ends. The germline gives CDR1 SGHDT, CDR2 YYEEEE.

The sample holds a few counts of this clonotype. The chain carries TRBV4-3 and TRBJ2-7, with D perhaps matching TRBD1 or TRBD2 (5 bases each). CDR1 is LGHNA, CDR2 YSLEER, per germline. CDR3 length: 14 residues. V was trimmed by 4 bases and J by 0 bases, leaving 10 bases between them. The CDR3 reads CASSRRDGSYEQYF. CDR3 DNA sequence: TGCGCCAGCAGCCGCCGGGACGGCTCCTACGAGCAGTACTTC.

This chain connects TRBV20-1 to TRBJ2-2; TRBD2 aligns across 8 bases. The length of the CDR3 is 17 residues. The trim removed 0 bases at V and 5 bases at J, leaving 11 bases unmatched. In germline, CDR1 is DFQATT, CDR2 SNEGSKA (reference sequence). CDR3 sequence: CSARDLLSGSRTGELFF. The CDR3 DNA reads as TGCAGTGCTAGAGATCTCCTCAGCGGGAGTAGGACCGGGGAGCTGTTTTTT.

This clonotype was seen only a few times. This chain joins TRBV6-1 and TRBJ1-2, with TRBD1 matching 8 bases. Germline lookup yields CDR1 MNHNS and CDR2 SASEGT. Trimming at V came to 5 bases and at J to 4 bases, leaving 6 bases not matched to a gene. The CDR3 totals 14 residues. CDR3 protein: CASSRQGQTYGYTF. The DNA for the CDR3 is TGTGCCAGCAGTAGACAGGGGCAGACCTATGGCTACACCTTC.

The chain has TRBV10-3 and TRBJ2-5; TRBD2 matches 13 bases. V lost 0 bases, J lost 5 bases, and 3 bases stayed unmatched. The CDR3 has 16 residues. Germline V gene sequence: CDR1 ENHRY, CDR2 SYGVKD. The CDR3, as DNA: TGTGCCATCAGTGAGTCTGGACTAGCGGGGGCGGAGACCCAGTACTTC. This encodes CAISESGLAGAETQYF.

The V gene is TRBV5-1, the J gene TRBJ2-3; perhaps TRBD2 as D (6 bases). Trimming stripped 4 bases from V and 12 bases from J, with 21 bases between. The CDR3 loop spans 14 amino acids. The germline V gene has CDR1 SGHRS and CDR2 YFSETQ. The CDR3 loop is CASSDSGSNKHQYF. The CDR3, as DNA: TGCGCCAGCAGCGATTCCGGGAGCAACAAACACCAGTATTTT.

This chain uses TRBV20-1 with TRBJ2-7; a weak D match, TRBD2 (5 bases). Trimming took off 2 bases at V and 7 bases at J, with 27 bases between the two ends. The germline V gene encodes CDR1 DFQATT and CDR2 SNEGSKA (reference sequence). The CDR3 has 17 amino acids. CDR3 DNA sequence: TGCAGTGCTAGACGTCGGGAAGGTGCAGGCCCCTCCGGGGAGCAGTACTTC. This translates into CSARRREGAGPSGEQYF.

V and J are TRBV29-1 and TRBJ2-1; D call uncertain. V was shortened by 4 bases and J by 3 bases, with 7 bases between the two germline ends. The CDR3 sequence is 12 residues long. The germline V gene has CDR1 SQVTM and CDR2 ANQGSEA. The CDR3 region is CSVGHNYNEQFF. CDR3 in DNA: TGCAGCGTTGGACATAACTACAATGAGCAGTTCTTC.

In its sample, this clonotype was seen many times. The chain uses TRBV28 and TRBJ2-7, with TRBD1 identical over 7 bases. The J segment lost 7 bases and the V segment lost 6 bases, leaving 12 bases of the junction unmatched. Germline CDR1 is MDHEN and CDR2 is SYDVKM. The CDR3 is made up of 14 amino acids. The CDR3 spells CASRTGNRGREQYF. In DNA form, the CDR3 reads TGTGCCAGCAGAACGGGGAACAGGGGTAGGGAGCAGTACTTC.

The V gene is TRBV27, the J gene TRBJ2-6, with 9 bases identical to TRBD2. There are 20 residues in the CDR3. CDR1 and CDR2 from the germline V gene are MNHEY and SMNVEV (reference sequence). V shed 4 bases and J 2 bases; nucleotides not matched to a gene: 15. The CDR3 nucleotides read TGTGCCAGCAGTTCCCCCGGACTAGCGAATAAGTTAGCTGGGGCCAACGTCCTGACTTTC. It specifies CASSSPGLANKLAGANVLTF.

The rearrangement links TRBV20-1 to TRBJ1-5, with D uncertain. Deletions cut 3 bases from V and 7 bases from J, with 13 bases between. Germline values: CDR1 DFQATT, CDR2 SNEGSKA (reference sequence). This CDR3 is 13 amino acids long. CDR3 coding DNA: TGCAGTGCTAGTCGGCAGTTCGGCCAGCCCCAGCATTTT. Its translation is CSASRQFGQPQHF.

The chain recombines TRBV5-1 with TRBJ2-2; tentative D call: TRBD2 (6 bases). The CDR3 is 15 residues long. The germline V gene has CDR1 SGHRS and CDR2 YFSETQ. The germline V and J ends were trimmed by 4 bases and 3 bases, with 13 bases remaining between them. The CDR3 nucleotides read TGCGCCAGCAGCCCGGACCAGCGGGACACCGGGGAGCTGTTTTTT. Encoded protein: CASSPDQRDTGELFF.

The sample holds many counts of this clonotype. The J gene is TRBJ2-1, the V gene TRBV10-3, with 11 nucleotides matching TRBD2. The CDR3 runs to 17 residues. J was trimmed by 0 bases and V by 4 bases; bases with no gene match: 5. Per the germline V gene, CDR1 is ENHRY and CDR2 is SYGVKD. In DNA form, the CDR3 reads TGTGCCATCAGTGCGACTAGCGGGATCAGCTCCTACAATGAGCAGTTCTTC. It translates to CAISATSGISSYNEQFF.